A single sample is the source of the 10 T cell receptor beta chains below, sequenced in a study of T cells in Graves' hyperthyroidism and ophthalmopathy. It was RNA transcripts that yielded the amplified TCR beta CDR3 regions. The HTBI primer set was used in a first-round RT-PCR of the TCR CDR3. Using its own MiXCR run on the multiplex PCR reads, TCRdb lists one record per CDR3 protein. The top ten hold 5.8% of the sample, which has a few hundred thousand distinct CDR3 sequences, about 15% seen once. The specimen was blood. These receptors all stem from a woman in her twenties or thirties with Graves' hyperthyroidism that later progressed to Graves' ophthalmopathy.

The chain combines TRBV11-3 with TRBJ2-7, with TRBD2 matching over 9 bases. This CDR3 has 16 amino acids. Germline CDR1 SGHNT, CDR2 YENEEA. With V trimmed by 3 bases and J by 2 bases, 8 bases remained unmatched. CDR3 coding DNA: TGTGCCAGCAGCTTTCGGGCTAGCGGGGCCACCTACGAGCAGTACTTC. It specifies CASSFRASGATYEQYF.

This clonotype was observed many times. This rearrangement joins TRBV27 to TRBJ2-5; no clear D. The CDR3 extends over 12 amino acids. Germline values: CDR1 MNHEY, CDR2 SMNVEV (reference sequence). The V and J ends lost 3 bases and 5 bases respectively, with 7 bases between them. CDR3: CASSFNSETQYF. The CDR3 bases are TGTGCCAGCAGTTTTAACTCGGAGACCCAGTACTTC.

This clonotype was found many times. The CDR3 sequence is CASSLGVGELFF. The CDR3, as DNA: TGTGCCAGCAGTTTAGGGGTAGGGGAGCTGTTTTTT. The chain couples TRBV27 to TRBJ2-2; no clear D. With 2 bases removed from V and 8 bases from J, the gap between germline ends came to 6 bases. The CDR3 covers 12 residues. Germline V gene data show CDR1 as MNHEY and CDR2 as SMNVEV (reference sequence).

This clonotype turned up a few times. The CDR3 sequence: CASSIGDMKTQYF. CDR3 in DNA: TGTGCCAGCAGTATCGGGGACATGAAGACCCAGTACTTC. This chain connects TRBV25-1 to TRBJ2-5, with D possibly matching TRBD1 (6 bases). Trimming left V 5 bases short and J 6 bases short, with 13 bases between. Per germline, CDR1 MGHDK and CDR2 SYGVNS. The CDR3 sequence is 13 residues long.

This clonotype was seen repeatedly, ten times or more. The rearrangement links TRBV6-1 to TRBJ2-7; 7 positions match TRBD1. There are 14 residues in the CDR3. Germline V lookup: CDR1 MNHNS, CDR2 SASEGT. The V and J ends lost 2 bases and 5 bases, in that order; junction bases with no gene match: 6. This CDR3 is CASSELSRGNEQYF. In DNA form, the CDR3 reads TGTGCCAGCAGTGAACTTTCCAGGGGGAACGAGCAGTACTTC.

At least ten counts were recorded for this clonotype. V usage is TRBV27 and J usage is TRBJ2-5, with D tentatively TRBD1 or TRBD2 (5 bases each). Germline V CDR1 and CDR2: MNHEY, SMNVEV (reference sequence). Between the trimmed V and J ends, which lost 2 bases and 5 bases, there was a span of 9 bases. The CDR3 consists of 13 residues. In DNA form, the CDR3 reads TGTGCCAGCAGTTTACTCGGGACGGAGACCCAGTACTTC. The encoded protein is CASSLLGTETQYF.

This clonotype was seen many times. The chain couples TRBV12-3 or TRBV12-4 to TRBJ2-7; D unclear. V was shortened by 7 bases and J by 4 bases, with 11 bases between the two germline ends. The CDR3 sequence is 12 residues long. In DNA, the CDR3 is TGTGCCAGCACCTCGACTGGATACGAGCAGTACTTC. Translating it yields CASTSTGYEQYF.

With regard to this clonotype: Relative to the germline gene, one junction end is altered; a read error may explain this. The CDR3 bases are TGTGCCAGCAGTTTACGTGACAGGGGCCCCGAGGAGTACTTC. This translates into CASSLRDRGPEEYF. J is TRBJ2-7 and V is TRBV12-3 or TRBV12-4, with 8 bases lining up with TRBD1. This CDR3 is 14 amino acids long.

This clonotype came up many times. V is TRBV5-1 and J is TRBJ2-7; D could derive from TRBD1 or TRBD2 (5 bases each). CDR3 length: 14 amino acids. The V gene lost 4 bases and the J gene lost 1 base, with 12 bases spanning the gap. Germline CDR1 reads SGHRS; CDR2 reads YFSETQ. CDR3 DNA sequence: TGCGCCAGCAGCCAGGGACGTGAGTCCTACGAGCAGTACTTC. The encoded protein is CASSQGRESYEQYF.

This clonotype was seen repeatedly, ten times or more. The CDR3 bases are TGTGCCACCAGTGATTTGGGGCGGGACACAGATACGCAGTATTTT. Its protein product is CATSDLGRDTDTQYF. This chain links TRBV24-1 with TRBJ2-3; TRBD2 might be the D (6 bases). V lost 0 bases and J lost 2, with 8 bases in between. The CDR3 totals 15 residues. The V gene's germline CDR1 is KGHDR and CDR2 SFDVKD.